This is a list of T cell receptor delta chains from one sample in a study of gamma-delta T cells after stem cell transplantation. TCRdb called clones anew from the RT-PCR reads with CATT. This repertoire shows some 1,700 delta-chain clones, around a fifth found once; its top ten account for about half. The specimen was gamma-delta T cells. These receptors were obtained from a human donor. It is not recorded whose cells these are; they may come from a transplant donor. Both conserved end residues are part of each CDR3. Some rows have no size entry. The others give once, few or many, or a class for an expanded clone.

v_call: TRDV2; cdr3_length: 19; j_call: TRDJ1; clone_size: medium-sized; cdr3_aa: CACDTVLGDTREYTDKLIF
v_call: TRDV2; cdr3_length: 25; j_call: TRDJ3; clone_size: medium-sized; cdr3_aa: CACDTVQPQPLGDTAVTWDTRQMFF
v_call: TRDV2; cdr3_length: 17; j_call: TRDJ1; clone_size: medium-sized; cdr3_aa: CACDSLGEKSYTDKLIF
v_call: TRDV2; cdr3_length: 21; j_call: TRDJ1; clone_size: NA; cdr3_aa: CACDTLQVPKSGEPYTDKLIF
v_call: TRDV2; cdr3_length: 19; j_call: TRDJ1; clone_size: few; cdr3_aa: CACDTLGAITGGGTDKLIF
v_call: TRDV2; cdr3_length: 20; j_call: TRDJ1; clone_size: NA; cdr3_aa: CACDKLDGPTGGPYRNKLIF
v_call: TRDV2; cdr3_length: 21; j_call: TRDJ3; clone_size: NA; cdr3_aa: CACDKGPLGGRSSWDTRQMFF
v_call: TRDV2; cdr3_length: 15; j_call: TRDJ1; clone_size: medium-sized; cdr3_aa: CACDTLTGGYDKLIF
v_call: TRDV1; cdr3_length: 18; j_call: TRDJ1; clone_size: few; cdr3_aa: CALGERILPRGVPDKLIF
v_call: TRDV2; cdr3_length: 19; j_call: TRDJ1; clone_size: medium-sized; cdr3_aa: CACDTGNLRAGDLPDKLIF
v_call: TRDV2; cdr3_length: 15; j_call: TRDJ1; clone_size: few; cdr3_aa: CACDTVGGGTDKLIF
v_call: TRDV2; cdr3_length: 18; j_call: TRDJ3; clone_size: NA; cdr3_aa: CACDTAGGVLGDTRQMFF
v_call: TRDV2; cdr3_length: 14; j_call: TRDJ1; clone_size: NA; cdr3_aa: CACDTLGGSDKLIF
v_call: TRDV2; cdr3_length: 18; j_call: TRDJ1; clone_size: medium-sized; cdr3_aa: CACDTVGGYGGDTDKLIF
v_call: TRDV2; cdr3_length: 18; j_call: TRDJ1; clone_size: few; cdr3_aa: CACDTVDGGYAGTDKLIF
v_call: TRDV2; cdr3_length: 15; j_call: TRDJ1; clone_size: hyperexpanded; cdr3_aa: CACDTISKLTDKLIF
v_call: TRDV2; cdr3_length: 19; j_call: TRDJ1; clone_size: few; cdr3_aa: CACENLYWGTRRDTDKLIF
v_call: TRDV2; cdr3_length: 22; j_call: TRDJ1; clone_size: NA; cdr3_aa: CACDTVLGTGGYFVPDTDKLIF
v_call: TRDV2; cdr3_length: 16; j_call: TRDJ1; clone_size: few; cdr3_aa: CACDTLGDSGTDKLIF
v_call: TRDV1; cdr3_length: 22; j_call: TRDJ1; clone_size: few; cdr3_aa: CALGDPAFPNWGITISPDKLIF
v_call: TRDV2; cdr3_length: 14; j_call: TRDJ1; clone_size: few; cdr3_aa: CACDTVGVTDKLIF
v_call: TRDV2; cdr3_length: 17; j_call: TRDJ1; clone_size: NA; cdr3_aa: CACDTVLLGANTDKLIF
v_call: TRDV2; cdr3_length: 15; j_call: TRDJ1; clone_size: few; cdr3_aa: CACDTVAGGSGKLIF
v_call: TRDV2; cdr3_length: 20; j_call: TRDJ1; clone_size: NA; cdr3_aa: CACDPVDYKLGDTLTDKLIF
v_call: TRDV2; cdr3_length: 21; j_call: TRDJ3; clone_size: few; cdr3_aa: CACDTMGDTRISSWDTRQMFF
v_call: TRDV2; cdr3_length: 21; j_call: TRDJ1; clone_size: few; cdr3_aa: CACDTVVGGGAPGANTDKLIF
v_call: TRDV2; cdr3_length: 18; j_call: TRDJ3; clone_size: medium-sized; cdr3_aa: CACDTGGYIDWDTRQMFF
v_call: TRDV2; cdr3_length: 18; j_call: TRDJ1; clone_size: few; cdr3_aa: CACDVLGDIGPYTDKLIF
v_call: TRDV1; cdr3_length: 23; j_call: TRDJ1; clone_size: NA; cdr3_aa: CALGDTFLLGDTVLTVNTDKLIF
v_call: TRDV2; cdr3_length: 21; j_call: TRDJ1; clone_size: few; cdr3_aa: CACDTVKVPTTYTGDPGNLIF
v_call: TRDV2; cdr3_length: 20; j_call: TRDJ3; clone_size: medium-sized; cdr3_aa: CACDGVLGDTSSWDTRQMFF
v_call: TRDV2; cdr3_length: 15; j_call: TRDJ1; clone_size: NA; cdr3_aa: CACDTVSLRGDKLIF
v_call: TRDV2; cdr3_length: 19; j_call: TRDJ1; clone_size: medium-sized; cdr3_aa: CACDTVSGTGGSETDKLIF
v_call: TRDV2; cdr3_length: 19; j_call: TRDJ1; clone_size: NA; cdr3_aa: CACDTAGGYALGNTDKLIF
v_call: TRDV2; cdr3_length: 17; j_call: TRDJ1; clone_size: few; cdr3_aa: CACDTVGTGGYGTKLTF
v_call: TRDV2; cdr3_length: 19; j_call: TRDJ1; clone_size: medium-sized; cdr3_aa: CACDTVLGDRPLNTDKLIF
v_call: TRDV2; cdr3_length: 21; j_call: TRDJ1; clone_size: NA; cdr3_aa: CACDAVISTHATGKYTDKLIF
v_call: TRDV2; cdr3_length: 16; j_call: TRDJ1; clone_size: NA; cdr3_aa: CACDPVSGGDRTKLIF
v_call: TRDV2; cdr3_length: 15; j_call: TRDJ1; clone_size: large; cdr3_aa: CACDTVGDHTDKLIF
v_call: TRDV2; cdr3_length: 19; j_call: TRDJ1; clone_size: NA; cdr3_aa: CACDPLGDTRDKYTDKLIF
v_call: TRDV2; cdr3_length: 17; j_call: TRDJ1; clone_size: NA; cdr3_aa: CACDPLYLGAYTDKLIF
v_call: TRDV2; cdr3_length: 17; j_call: TRDJ1; clone_size: medium-sized; cdr3_aa: CACDSLTGGAYTDKLIF
v_call: TRDV2; cdr3_length: 16; j_call: TRDJ1; clone_size: medium-sized; cdr3_aa: CACDLVSGGYEAKLIF
v_call: TRDV2; cdr3_length: 14; j_call: TRDJ1; clone_size: NA; cdr3_aa: CACDTLWDTDKPIF
v_call: TRDV2; cdr3_length: 18; j_call: TRDJ3; clone_size: NA; cdr3_aa: CACDGAGGYGWDTRQMFF
v_call: TRDV2; cdr3_length: 20; j_call: TRDJ1; clone_size: few; cdr3_aa: CACDTPFLPTGGSGTDKLIF
v_call: TRDV2; cdr3_length: 18; j_call: TRDJ1; clone_size: NA; cdr3_aa: CACDNVLGDTLGTDKLIF
v_call: TRDV2; cdr3_length: 16; j_call: TRDJ1; clone_size: NA; cdr3_aa: CACDTVGQTDTDKLIF
v_call: TRDV2; cdr3_length: 18; j_call: TRDJ1; clone_size: few; cdr3_aa: CACDTVGGTGGYTDKLIF
v_call: TRDV2; cdr3_length: 15; j_call: TRDJ1; clone_size: few; cdr3_aa: CACDTLGGYTDKLIF
v_call: TRDV2; cdr3_length: 15; j_call: TRDJ1; clone_size: few; cdr3_aa: CACDTVLGIQQKLIF
v_call: TRDV2; cdr3_length: 14; j_call: TRDJ1; clone_size: few; cdr3_aa: CACDTLRVTDKLIF
v_call: TRDV2; cdr3_length: 21; j_call: TRDJ1; clone_size: few; cdr3_aa: CACDTVEFAGAREGPTDKLIF
v_call: TRDV2; cdr3_length: 19; j_call: TRDJ1; clone_size: NA; cdr3_aa: CACDTVKPGGPYYTDKLIF
v_call: TRDV2; cdr3_length: 17; j_call: TRDJ1; clone_size: medium-sized; cdr3_aa: CACDTLLGGTDTDKLIF
v_call: TRDV2; cdr3_length: 22; j_call: TRDJ3; clone_size: large; cdr3_aa: CACDTPVLGDTLRSWDTRQMFF
v_call: TRDV2; cdr3_length: 17; j_call: TRDJ1; clone_size: NA; cdr3_aa: CACDTVFRGFVTDKLIF
v_call: TRDV2; cdr3_length: 16; j_call: TRDJ1; clone_size: medium-sized; cdr3_aa: CACDLLGDTGADKLIF
v_call: TRDV2; cdr3_length: 18; j_call: TRDJ3; clone_size: NA; cdr3_aa: CACDTASPSSWDTRQMFF